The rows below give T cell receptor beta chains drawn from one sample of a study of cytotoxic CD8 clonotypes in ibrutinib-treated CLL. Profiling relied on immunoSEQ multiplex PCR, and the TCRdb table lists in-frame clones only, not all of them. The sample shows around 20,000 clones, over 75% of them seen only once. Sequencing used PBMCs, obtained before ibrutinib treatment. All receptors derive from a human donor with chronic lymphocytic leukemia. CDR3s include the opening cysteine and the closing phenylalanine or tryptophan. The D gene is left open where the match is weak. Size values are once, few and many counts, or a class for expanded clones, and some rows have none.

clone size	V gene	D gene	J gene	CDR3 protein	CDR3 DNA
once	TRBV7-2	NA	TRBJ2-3	CASSLQVTDTQYF	TGTGCCAGCAGCTTACAGGTGACAGATACGCAGTATTTT
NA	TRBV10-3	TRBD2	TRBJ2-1	CAISLSLAGGYNEQFF	TGTGCCATCAGCCTCTCACTAGCGGGGGGGTACAATGAGCAGTTCTTC
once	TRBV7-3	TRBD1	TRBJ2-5	CASSWNRGQETQYF	TGTGCCAGCAGCTGGAACAGGGGCCAAGAGACCCAGTACTTC
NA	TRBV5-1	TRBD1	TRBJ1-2	CASSQGQGHNYGYTF	TGCGCCAGCAGCCAAGGACAGGGCCATAACTATGGCTACACCTTC
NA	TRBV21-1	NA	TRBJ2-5	CASKDQGKGETQYF	TGTGCCAGCAAGGACCAGGGGAAGGGAGAGACCCAGTACTTC
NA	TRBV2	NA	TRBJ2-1	CASTGTSDDNEQFF	TGTGCCAGCACCGGGACCTCAGACGACAATGAGCAGTTCTTC
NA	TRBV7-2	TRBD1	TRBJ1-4	CASSPPGQNEKLFF	TGTGCCAGCAGCCCCCCGGGACAGAATGAAAAACTGTTTTTT
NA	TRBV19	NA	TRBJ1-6	CASSTRGGLGDSPLHF	TGTGCCAGTAGTACCCGAGGGGGGCTTGGGGATTCACCCCTCCACTTT
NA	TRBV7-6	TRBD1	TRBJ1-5	CASSLSSGGQPQHF	TGTGCCAGCAGCTTAAGTTCAGGGGGTCAGCCCCAGCATTTT
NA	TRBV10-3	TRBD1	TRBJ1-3	CAISAHRGRSGNTIYF	TGTGCCATCAGTGCCCACAGGGGAAGGTCTGGAAACACCATATATTTT
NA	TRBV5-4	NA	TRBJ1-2	CASSLEGNYGYTF	TGTGCCAGCAGCTTGGAGGGGAACTATGGCTACACCTTC
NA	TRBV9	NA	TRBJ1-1	CASSVAAGANTEAFF	TGTGCCAGCAGCGTAGCTGCGGGGGCGAACACTGAAGCTTTCTTT
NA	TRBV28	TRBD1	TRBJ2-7	CASSSPQGAFGQYF	TGTGCCAGCAGTTCACCACAGGGGGCGTTCGGGCAGTACTTC
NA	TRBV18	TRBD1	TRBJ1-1	CASSPPGQAEAFF	TGTGCCAGCTCACCACCTGGACAGGCTGAAGCTTTCTTT
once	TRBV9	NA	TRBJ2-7	CASSPRWDNYEQYF	TGTGCCAGCAGTCCTCGTTGGGACAACTACGAGCAGTACTTC
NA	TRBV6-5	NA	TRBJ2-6	CASISGANVLTF	TGTGCCAGCATTTCCGGGGCCAACGTCCTGACTTTC
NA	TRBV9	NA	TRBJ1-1	CASSLTGGEAFF	TGTGCCAGCAGCCTCACTGGGGGGGAAGCTTTCTTT
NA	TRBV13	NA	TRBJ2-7	CASSSLPGEQYF	TGTGCCAGCAGCTCCCTCCCTGGCGAGCAGTACTTC
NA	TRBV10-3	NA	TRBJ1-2	CAIGQLGGYTF	TGTGCCATCGGACAGCTGGGCGGCTACACCTTC
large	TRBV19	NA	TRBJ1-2	CASSIPGSVLYGYTF	TGTGCCAGTAGTATACCGGGTTCCGTACTATATGGCTACACCTTC
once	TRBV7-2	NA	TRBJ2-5	CASSLVLETQYF	TGTGCCAGCAGCTTAGTGTTGGAGACCCAGTACTTC
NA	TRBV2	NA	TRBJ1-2	CASSRTGGRDYGYTF	TGTGCCAGCAGTAGAACAGGTGGGCGCGACTATGGCTACACCTTC
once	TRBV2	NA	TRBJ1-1	CASSEAPWLSGTAEAFF	TGTGCCAGCAGTGAAGCGCCATGGTTGTCGGGGACCGCGGAAGCTTTCTTT